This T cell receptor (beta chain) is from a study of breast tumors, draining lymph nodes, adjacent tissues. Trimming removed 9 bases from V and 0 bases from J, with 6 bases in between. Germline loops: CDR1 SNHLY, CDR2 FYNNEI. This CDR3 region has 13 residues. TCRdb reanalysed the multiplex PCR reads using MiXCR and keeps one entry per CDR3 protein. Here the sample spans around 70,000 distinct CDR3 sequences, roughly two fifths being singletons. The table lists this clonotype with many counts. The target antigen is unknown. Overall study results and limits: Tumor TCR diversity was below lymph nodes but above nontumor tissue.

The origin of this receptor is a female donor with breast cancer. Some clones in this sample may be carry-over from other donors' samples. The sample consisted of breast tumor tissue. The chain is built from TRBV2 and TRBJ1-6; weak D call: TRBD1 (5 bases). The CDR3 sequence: CARGGSYNSPLHF. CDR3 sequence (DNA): TGTGCCAGGGGGGGCTCCTATAATTCACCCCTCCACTTT.